This TCR beta chain was sequenced for a study of response to subunit inactivated influenza vaccine. General study results and limits: After each seasonal influenza vaccination, few new T cells are recruited, the authors suggested.

Trimming shortened V by 4 bases and J by 4 bases, and 22 bases separated the two germline ends. The CDR3 is 16 amino acids. The germline CDR1 and CDR2 sequences are SQVTM and ANQGSEA. TCRdb called the RT-PCR reads again in MiXCR, with one record for every CDR3 protein. The profile shows roughly 460,000 distinct CDR3 sequences, approximately 9.9% of them singletons. As for this clonotype: Antigen: not known.

This chain joins TRBV29-1 and TRBJ1-1, with unresolved D. The origin of this receptor is a man aged 50 to 60 who received an inactivated influenza vaccine. This specimen consisted of PBMCs from blood, obtained around seven weeks after vaccination. The CDR3 is CSVGLEGRHLGTEAFF. Here the CDR3 DNA reads TGCAGCGTTGGGTTGGAGGGTCGTCATCTCGGCACTGAAGCTTTCTTT.